This TCR beta chain derives from a study of shared clonotypes between healthy human individuals. TCRdb's copy holds only in-frame clones and misses some; the assay was immunoSEQ multiplex PCR. The sample contains roughly 2.6 million clones, around nine tenths of which appear only once. The CDR3 extends over 14 amino acids. Germline V lookup: CDR1 MNHEY, CDR2 SVGAGI. The junction had 6 bases not matched to a gene; V was cut back by 5 bases and J by 10 bases. The specimen was naive CD4+ T cells sorted from blood. As to subset: CD45RA+ positively selected. The TCR was taken from a man in his late teens or twenties in good health. The V gene is TRBV6-5, the J gene TRBJ1-6, with 9 bases aligning to TRBD1. The CDR3 nucleotides read TGTGCCAGCAGTGGACAGGGGCCGGCCTCACCCCTCCACTTT. This encodes CASSGQGPASPLHF.